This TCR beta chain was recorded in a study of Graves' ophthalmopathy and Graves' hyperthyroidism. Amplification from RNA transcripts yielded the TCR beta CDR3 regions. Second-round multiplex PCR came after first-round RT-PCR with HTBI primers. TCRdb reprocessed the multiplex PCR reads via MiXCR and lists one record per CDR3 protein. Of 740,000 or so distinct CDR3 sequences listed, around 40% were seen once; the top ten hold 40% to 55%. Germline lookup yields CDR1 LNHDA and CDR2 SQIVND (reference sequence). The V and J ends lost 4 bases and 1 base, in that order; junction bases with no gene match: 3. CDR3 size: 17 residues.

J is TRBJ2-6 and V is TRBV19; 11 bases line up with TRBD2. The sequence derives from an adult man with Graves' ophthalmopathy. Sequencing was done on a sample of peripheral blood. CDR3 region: CASSTTSGVSGANVLTF. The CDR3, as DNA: TGTGCCAGTAGTACGACTAGCGGGGTATCTGGGGCCAACGTCCTGACTTTC.